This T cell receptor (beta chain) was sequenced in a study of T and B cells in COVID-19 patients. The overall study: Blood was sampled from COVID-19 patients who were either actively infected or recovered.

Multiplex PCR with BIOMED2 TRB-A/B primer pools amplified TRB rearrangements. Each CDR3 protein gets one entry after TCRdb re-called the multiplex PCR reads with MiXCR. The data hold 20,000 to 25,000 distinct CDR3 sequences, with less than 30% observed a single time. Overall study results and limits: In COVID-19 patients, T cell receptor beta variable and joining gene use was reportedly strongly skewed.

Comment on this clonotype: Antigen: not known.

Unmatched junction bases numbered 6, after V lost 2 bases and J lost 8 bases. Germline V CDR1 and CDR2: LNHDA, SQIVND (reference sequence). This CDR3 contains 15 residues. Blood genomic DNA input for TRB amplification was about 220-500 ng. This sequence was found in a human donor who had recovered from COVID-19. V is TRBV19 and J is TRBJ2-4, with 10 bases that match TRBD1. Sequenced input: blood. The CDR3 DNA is TGTGCCAGTAGTATATTGACAGGGGGCCAGTACATTCAGTACTTC. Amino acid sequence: CASSILTGGQYIQYF.